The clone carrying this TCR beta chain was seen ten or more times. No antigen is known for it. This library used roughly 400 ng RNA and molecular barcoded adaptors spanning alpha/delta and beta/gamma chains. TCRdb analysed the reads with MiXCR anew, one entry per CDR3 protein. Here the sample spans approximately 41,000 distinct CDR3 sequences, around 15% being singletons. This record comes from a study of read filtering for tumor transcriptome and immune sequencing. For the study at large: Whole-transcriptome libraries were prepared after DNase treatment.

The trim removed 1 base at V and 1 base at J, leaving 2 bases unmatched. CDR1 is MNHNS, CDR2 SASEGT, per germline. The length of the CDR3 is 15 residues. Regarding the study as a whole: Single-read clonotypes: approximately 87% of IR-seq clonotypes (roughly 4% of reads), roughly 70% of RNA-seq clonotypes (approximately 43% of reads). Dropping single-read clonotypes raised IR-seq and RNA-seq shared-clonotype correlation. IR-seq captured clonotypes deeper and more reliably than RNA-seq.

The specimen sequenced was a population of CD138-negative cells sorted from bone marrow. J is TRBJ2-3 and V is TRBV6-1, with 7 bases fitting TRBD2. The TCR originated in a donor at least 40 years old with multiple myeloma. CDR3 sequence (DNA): TGTGCCAGCAGTGAAGAGGCGGGAGGCACAGATACGCAGTATTTT. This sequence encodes CASSEEAGGTDTQYF.